Listed below are T cell receptor beta chains from one sample, sequenced in a study of cytomegalovirus exposure and HLA in healthy donors. The data were produced by immunoSEQ multiplex PCR, yet TCRdb's version contains in-frame clones alone and is incomplete. The sample contains 150,000 to 200,000 clones, around four fifths of which appear only once. Input material: PBMCs. The origin of the receptors is a female donor in good health and CMV-seronegative. Both conserved end residues are part of each CDR3. D genes are given only for firm matches. Some rows mark clone size as missing; the rest say once, few, many or name a class of expanded clone.

>TRBV4-1|TRBJ2-1|-|TRBD2
TGCGCCAGCAGCCGGAGCGGGACCCAAAGGTACAATGAGCAGTTCTTC
CASSRSGTQRYNEQFF
>TRBV2|TRBJ1-2|-|-
TGTGCCAGCCAAAAAGGCGGGTCCTACTATGGCTACACCTTC
CASQKGGSYYGYTF
>TRBV28|TRBJ1-1|-|TRBD1
TGTGCCAGCAGTTTTCAGACAGGGAGCACTGAAGCTTTCTTT
CASSFQTGSTEAFF
>TRBV7-2|TRBJ2-1|-|TRBD1
TGTGCCAGCGCCATAGGGGACAGGGGGTTCGATGAGCAGTTCTTC
CASAIGDRGFDEQFF
>TRBV11-1|TRBJ2-7|-|-
TGTGCCAGCAGAACAGGAGTCTCCTACGAGCAGTACTTC
CASRTGVSYEQYF
>TRBV2|TRBJ1-1|-|-
TGTGCCAGCGGGACCGGACAGCTTAACACTGAAGCTTTCTTT
CASGTGQLNTEAFF
>TRBV28|TRBJ2-2|few|-
TGTGCCAGCAGAACCTCAGGGTCGAACACCGGGGAGCTGTTTTTT
CASRTSGSNTGELFF
>TRBV13|TRBJ1-2|-|-
TGTGCCAGCAGCCCAAGGGGCTATGGCTACACCTTC
CASSPRGYGYTF
>TRBV20-1|TRBJ1-1|-|-
TGCAGTGCTCAAAGACAGGCGGAAGCTTTCTTT
CSAQRQAEAFF
>TRBV19|TRBJ1-3|-|-
TGTGCCAGTAGTATTAGGGTCGACAGCGTCTCTGGAAACACCATATATTTT
CASSIRVDSVSGNTIYF
>TRBV28|TRBJ2-1|few|TRBD2
TGTGCCAGCAGTTCCGGGAGGACGCTCTACAATGAGCAGTTCTTC
CASSSGRTLYNEQFF
>TRBV7-6|TRBJ2-7|-|-
TGTGCCAGCAGCCAACGACTGCCCTACGAGCAGTACTTC
CASSQRLPYEQYF
>TRBV10-3|TRBJ1-1|-|-
TGTGCCATCAGTGACAGGCAGGCAGAGAACACTGAAGCTTTCTTT
CAISDRQAENTEAFF
>TRBV5-6|TRBJ1-6|-|-
TGTGCCAGCAGCTTGCGGCAGGGGCATAGCTCCTATAATTCACCCCTCCACTTT
CASSLRQGHSSYNSPLHF
>TRBV11-2|TRBJ2-1|once|TRBD2
TGTGCCAGCAGCTTAGCGGGAGGGTCCTCCAATGAGCAGTTCTTC
CASSLAGGSSNEQFF
>TRBV28|TRBJ1-2|-|TRBD1
TGTGCCAGCAGTTTAGGAGGGACAGCCTATGGCTACACCTTC
CASSLGGTAYGYTF
>TRBV7-2|TRBJ2-5|-|-
TGTGCCAGCAGCTTAGAAGGCGGACAAGAGACCCAGTACTTC
CASSLEGGQETQYF
>TRBV30|TRBJ1-2|-|-
TGTGCCTGGGGACGCGACAGCTATGGCTACACCTTC
CAWGRDSYGYTF
>TRBV10-3|TRBJ2-2|few|TRBD2
TGTGCCATCAGATTAGCGGGGGCAAACACCGGGGAGCTGTTTTTT
CAIRLAGANTGELFF
>TRBV28|TRBJ2-1|-|-
TGTGCCAGCCGGGGTTCCTACAATGAGCAGTTCTTC
CASRGSYNEQFF
>TRBV29-1|TRBJ1-2|few|-
TGCAGCGTTGAGGCAGGGAACTATGGCTACACCTTC
CSVEAGNYGYTF
>TRBV5-1|TRBJ2-2|-|TRBD2
TGCGCCAGCAGCCTTTGGACTAGCGGGGAAACCGGGGAGCTGTTTTTT
CASSLWTSGETGELFF